This T cell receptor beta chain was identified during a study of blood T cell repertoires in COVID-19. Produced via immunoSEQ multiplex PCR; TCRdb's table is partial and in-frame only. Of about 76,000 clones listed, almost 85% are singletons. The V and J ends lost 3 bases and 3 bases respectively, with 15 bases between them. In germline, CDR1 is MDHEN, CDR2 SYDVKM. This CDR3 region has 16 residues. The source of this sequence is a man in his fifties or sixties with COVID-19, enrolled during active disease. The sample consisted of peripheral blood. V is TRBV28 and J is TRBJ1-5; no definite D call. The CDR3: CASSFRGRVDNQPQHF. The CDR3 region has the DNA TGTGCCAGCAGTTTCCGAGGGAGGGTGGACAATCAGCCCCAGCATTTT.